The 14 T cell receptor beta chains below were found in one sample sequenced in a study of CD8 T cells in ankylosing spondylitis. MiXCR was run by TCRdb on the 5' RACE reads, yielding one entry per CDR3 protein. The sample shows 150,000 to 200,000 distinct CDR3 sequences, 11% of them seen only once. Sequences were obtained from blood, either unsorted or a sorted T cell fraction (not recorded which). The origin of the receptors is a male donor with ankylosing spondylitis or in good health (not recorded which).

This clonotype showed up just a few times. V gene TRBV14 combines with J gene TRBJ2-7; D is undetermined. The CDR3 spans 13 residues. Germline values: CDR1 SGHDN, CDR2 FVKESK. Trimming took off 4 bases at V and 6 bases at J, with 13 bases between the two ends. This CDR3 is CASSPRLLREQYF. The CDR3 nucleotides read TGTGCCAGCAGCCCTCGACTTTTACGCGAGCAGTACTTC.

The rearrangement joins TRBV28 to TRBJ2-2; D is perhaps TRBD2 (6 bases). CDR3 length: 15 amino acids. Germline CDR1 MDHEN, CDR2 SYDVKM. The V end lost 5 bases, the J end lost 4 bases, and 14 bases lay between the germline ends. The CDR3 DNA reads as TGTGCCAGCAGTCTACCTTGGCGGGGCACCGGGGAGCTGTTTTTT. This codes for CASSLPWRGTGELFF. The entire variable domain, with the rest obtained from reference TRBV28 and TRBJ2-2, is as follows: DVKVTQSSRYLVKRTGEKVFLECVQDMDHENMFWYRQDPGLGLRLIYFSYDVKMKEKGDIPEGYSVSREKKERFSLILESASTNQTSMYLCASSLPWRGTGELFFGEGSRLTVL.

This clonotype was detected many times. V and J are TRBV7-8 and TRBJ1-1, with 12 bases that match TRBD1. The CDR3 is 13 residues long. The junction had 4 bases not matched to a gene; V was cut back by 10 bases and J by 4 bases. Germline V gives CDR1 SGHVS, CDR2 FQNEAQ. For the CDR3, the DNA is TGTGCCACCCGGGACAGGGGGCGCACTGAAGCTTTCTTT. It translates to CATRDRGRTEAFF. Supplemented by reference TRBV7-8 and TRBJ1-1, the full variable domain reads GAGVSQSPRYKVAKRGQDVALRCDPISGHVSLFWYQQALGQGPEFLTYFQNEAQLDKSGLPSDRFFAERPEGSVSTLKIQRTQQEDSAVYLCATRDRGRTEAFFGQGTRLTVV.

This rearrangement joins TRBV4-1 to TRBJ2-4; TRBD1 is a possible D gene (5 bases). The V end lost 0 bases, the J end lost 6 bases, and 15 bases lay between the germline ends. Germline V CDR1 and CDR2: MGHRA, YSYEKL. CDR3 length: 16 amino acids. This chain's CDR3 is CASSQEAQGSLNIQYF. As DNA, the CDR3 is TGCGCCAGCAGCCAAGAGGCCCAGGGATCCCTAAACATTCAGTACTTC.

This clonotype has just a few counts. This rearrangement joins TRBV6-5 to TRBJ1-1; tentatively, D is TRBD1 (5 bases). Trimming pared 5 bases from V and 5 bases from J, leaving 15 bases between. The CDR3 totals 14 residues. The germline gives CDR1 MNHEY, CDR2 SVGAGI. The CDR3 nucleotides read TGTGCCAGCAGTACTCCGGGACCCAAAACTGAAGCTTTCTTT. Its translation: CASSTPGPKTEAFF.

This clonotype was seen at least ten times. This sequence joins TRBV5-1 and TRBJ1-2; 11 bases agree with TRBD1. CDR1 is SGHRS and CDR2 is YFSETQ in the germline V gene. The CDR3 is 18 residues long. V lost 3 bases and J lost 4; bases outside the gene matches: 14. The CDR3 DNA sequence: TGCGCCAGCAGCTGGACAGGGGGCATCCTCGCGAGTAGCTATGGCTACACCTTC. It specifies CASSWTGGILASSYGYTF.

This clonotype appeared many times. This rearrangement joins TRBV12-3 or TRBV12-4 to TRBJ1-5; the D gene is possibly TRBD1 (5 bases). CDR3 length: 17 amino acids. V lost 0 bases and J lost 0, with 12 bases in between. The CDR3 DNA sequence: TGTGCCAGCAGTTTAGCTAGTAGGGGTTATAGCAATCAGCCCCAGCATTTT. It specifies CASSLASRGYSNQPQHF.

This clonotype was observed at least ten times. The genes are TRBV12-3 or TRBV12-4 and TRBJ1-1; 8 bases align to TRBD1. This CDR3 contains 14 residues. Trimming cost V 6 bases and J 2 bases; bases outside gene matches: 5. The CDR3 DNA is TGTGCCAGCAGCCTAACAGGGGGTAACACTGAAGCTTTCTTT. Translating it yields CASSLTGGNTEAFF.

Many counts were recorded for this clonotype. The rearrangement links TRBV4-3 to TRBJ1-2; D might be TRBD1 (5 bases). CDR1 LGHNA and CDR2 YSLEER come from the germline V gene. The CDR3 spans 15 residues. The germline V and J ends were trimmed by 1 base and 5 bases, with 14 bases remaining between them. The CDR3 DNA follows: TGCGCCAGCAGCCAAGGGAGACAGACGCTTTATGGCTACACCTTC. Its translation is CASSQGRQTLYGYTF.

In its sample, this clonotype was seen a few times. CDR3 loop: CASTESSYEQYF. Written as DNA, the CDR3 is TGTGCCAGCACGGAAAGCTCCTACGAGCAGTACTTC. This chain links TRBV6-1 with TRBJ2-7; no clear D gene. The CDR3 length is 12 residues. The V gene lost 7 bases and the J gene lost 0 bases, with 7 bases spanning the gap. Germline V CDR1 and CDR2: MNHNS, SASEGT.

There are many counts of this clonotype. The chain couples TRBV19 to TRBJ1-2; D gene ambiguous. Germline V gene lookup returns CDR1 LNHDA and CDR2 SQIVND (reference sequence). The length of the CDR3 is 12 residues. V dropped 3 bases and J dropped 7 bases, with 9 bases sitting between them. The CDR3 DNA is TGTGCCAGTAGTATTGTTCCGGGTGGCTACACCTTC. This codes for CASSIVPGGYTF.

This clonotype turned up a few times. This sequence joins TRBV7-2 and TRBJ2-1; perhaps TRBD1 as D (5 bases). Trimming stripped 9 bases from V and 5 bases from J, with 17 bases between. Germline loops: CDR1 SGHTA, CDR2 FQGNSA. This CDR3 has 14 residues. CDR3 sequence (DNA): TGTGCCAGTACCGGGCAGGGAAGACACAATGAGCAGTTCTTC. It codes for CASTGQGRHNEQFF.

This clonotype was seen a handful of times. This chain connects TRBV20-1 to TRBJ2-1; the match to TRBD2 covers 11 bases. Germline-derived CDR1 and CDR2 are DFQATT and SNEGSKA (reference sequence). The CDR3 contains 13 residues. CDR3 DNA sequence: TGCAGCGCGACTAGCGGGGCGTCAAATGAGCAGTTCTTC. It codes for CSATSGASNEQFF.

This clonotype was seen at least ten times. J is TRBJ1-1 and V is TRBV29-1; D gene ambiguous. The CDR3 has 11 amino acids. Germline CDR1 SQVTM, CDR2 ANQGSEA. Trimming left V 3 bases short and J 10 bases short, with 12 bases between. The CDR3 region has the DNA TGCAGCGTTGATTCCGGATTTGGAGCTTTCTTT. Residues: CSVDSGFGAFF.